The sequence of this T cell receptor (beta chain) was determined in a study of CD8+ T cells in alopecia areata (dated by TCRdb to the late 2010s). As for the study more broadly: The treated patients took part in an open-label pilot trial in which moderate-to-severe alopecia areata was treated with oral tofacitinib at 5 to 10 mg twice daily. Scalp clonality was compared among normal scalp (n=4), patchy alopecia areata scalp (n=8), and alopecia totalis/universalis scalp (n=8). Tofacitinib-treated patients had biopsies at baseline and at 4 and 24 weeks of treatment, with a later scalp biopsy in several patients. Scalp tissue and sorted CD4+ and CD8+ peripheral blood T cells from patchy and totalis/universalis alopecia areata patients and from healthy controls were covered by human TCRbeta sequencing. RNA came from the PAXgene miRNA kit for fixed scalp, the miRNeasy kit for PBMCs, and the RNeasy kit for mouse skin. The SALT score, which quantifies the percentage of affected scalp surface area, was used to measure disease severity in treated patients. TCRbeta CDR3 regions were amplified by immunoSEQ multiplex PCR using 35 Vbeta forward and 13 Jbeta reverse primers. Tofacitinib was given for 6 to 18 months, followed by 6 months of follow-up off drug to assess delayed response and recurrence. In both human patients and the C3H/HeJ mouse model, the study applied high-throughput TCRbeta sequencing to look at T cell clonal expansion in alopecia areata.

Receptors were amplified or captured by the immunoSEQ multiplex PCR assay. RNA was extracted from all samples and reverse transcribed into cDNA as template for TCR sequencing. SuperScript III was used to make first-strand cDNA, primed with a 2:1 mix of oligo-dT and random hexamers. A synthetic immune receptor repertoire was used to assess amplification bias, and residual bias was removed computationally. On the authors' methods: After raw reads were preprocessed to remove errors, the CDR3 was defined following IMGT conventions as running from the conserved cysteine to phenylalanine. To get clonality, Shannon entropy was normalized by log2 of the number of productive unique TCRs and the result was subtracted from 1. Whether scalp clones were CD4 or CD8 was inferred by matching scalp TCRbeta sequences against CD4 and CD8 repertoires sorted from blood. The table comes from immuneACCESS by way of TCRdb, which keeps in-frame sequences with V and J called. Part of the clones is missing from these tables; in studies checked, under half for an unresolved V gene and the rest for unknown reasons. V, J and clone size reflect that table, while D and trimming were determined from the DNA. The sample includes approximately 280,000 clones, with over 45% observed a single time. Of the sample, around 1.7% is held by the ten largest clones.

What the study reported, not specific to this receptor: TCR sequences shared between patients were less clear than in mice, possibly partly because of HLA diversity in the patient population. Scalp TCR repertoire analysis is complicated because resident alphabeta T cells in normal human skin are also sequenced, whereas mouse skin is dominated by gammadelta T cells. Compared with normal scalp, lesional scalp had higher clonality and more expanded CD8+ clones, particularly in alopecia totalis/universalis, a pattern that suggests antigenic drive. Because the treated cohort was small and had only one nonresponder, larger studies are needed to examine links between baseline CD8+ expansion and response. Tofacitinib significantly lowered scalp clonality and the number of expanded CD8+ clones among the top 100 scalp clones. During tofacitinib treatment, many expanded lesional clones stuck around in both scalp and blood, and this persistence may partly explain why relapse happens after treatment is stopped.

As regards this clone: The antigen it binds to is not known. No much larger clone is present one base from it, and per-base qualities are unavailable.

Via the germline V gene, CDR1 is SGHAT and CDR2 FQNNGV. The germline ends are 19 bases apart after V is trimmed by 6 bases and J by 2 bases. The CDR3 sequence holds 16 residues, the cysteine and phenylalanine included. CDR3 DNA only is kept here, 48 bases in frame from base 1. Taken with the paper, the label for time point translates to: less than 30 weeks on oral tofacitinib. According to the study, the label for this sample's treatment or condition signals: oral pan-JAK inhibitor, 5-10 mg twice daily. Lesional scalp punch biopsies and peripheral blood were collected from alopecia areata patients. PBMCs were isolated by density centrifugation and stained for CD3, CD4 and CD8, and CD4+ and CD8+ T cells were sorted on a FACSAria.

The source was CD4+ T cells sorted from blood, collected at week 24, from a patient treated with tofacitinib. This TCR came from a human donor with alopecia areata. The receptor chain draws on TRBV11-2 and TRBJ2-5; tentative D gene TRBD2, with 6 bases matching. The CDR3 here reads CASRSLRAGRQETQYF. Here is the DNA: TGTGCCAGCAGATCCCTTCGGGCGGGGCGGCAAGAGACCCAGTACTTC.